This is a list of T cell receptor beta chains from one sample in a study of CD8+ T cells in alopecia areata. Profiling relied on immunoSEQ multiplex PCR, and the TCRdb table lists in-frame clones only, not all of them. Of 170,000 or so clones listed, around three fifths were seen once; the top ten hold roughly an eighth. This sample comprised CD8+ T cells sorted from blood, obtained at week 24, from a patient treated with tofacitinib. These receptor sequences come from a human donor with alopecia areata. CDR3s include the opening cysteine and the closing phenylalanine or tryptophan. The order of the fields is clone size, CDR3 length, V gene, J gene, D gene, CDR3 protein, CDR3 DNA. A D gene is named only where the DNA matches it firmly. A clone size is listed for some rows: how often the clone was seen (once, few, many), or a class if it is expanded.

size: .
length: 13
V: TRBV4-2
J: TRBJ2-3
D: .
CDR3: CASSQVLSDTQYF
DNA: TGTGCCAGCAGCCAAGTTCTCTCAGATACGCAGTATTTT

size: .
length: 15
V: TRBV29-1
J: TRBJ2-5
D: TRBD2
CDR3: CSVAHLAGGRETQYF
DNA: TGCAGCGTTGCTCATCTAGCGGGGGGGCGGGAGACCCAGTACTTC

size: .
length: 17
V: TRBV15
J: TRBJ2-1
D: TRBD2
CDR3: CATSRDRRGVSYNEQFF
DNA: TGTGCCACCAGCAGAGATCGGCGGGGGGTCTCCTACAATGAGCAGTTCTTC

size: .
length: 13
V: TRBV4-2
J: TRBJ1-5
D: .
CDR3: CASSQDLTTPQHF
DNA: TGTGCCAGCAGCCAAGATCTTACCACGCCCCAGCATTTT

size: .
length: 15
V: TRBV5-6
J: TRBJ2-7
D: TRBD1
CDR3: CASSPRDRGPHEQYF
DNA: TGTGCCAGCAGCCCCCGGGACAGGGGTCCCCACGAGCAGTACTTC

size: .
length: 14
V: TRBV5-1
J: TRBJ2-7
D: .
CDR3: CASSSRQEAYEQYF
DNA: TGCGCCAGCAGCTCGAGACAGGAAGCCTACGAGCAGTACTTC

size: once
length: 11
V: TRBV14
J: TRBJ1-6
D: .
CDR3: CASSRGSPLHF
DNA: TGTGCCAGCAGCCGGGGCTCACCCCTCCACTTT

size: few
length: 11
V: TRBV7-9
J: TRBJ1-1
D: .
CDR3: CASRNRDEAFF
DNA: TGTGCCAGCAGAAACAGGGATGAAGCTTTCTTT

size: few
length: 15
V: TRBV4-2
J: TRBJ2-5
D: .
CDR3: CASSQPRDLQETQYF
DNA: TGTGCCAGCAGCCAGCCCCGGGACCTCCAAGAGACCCAGTACTTC

size: .
length: 14
V: TRBV30
J: TRBJ1-1
D: TRBD1
CDR3: CAWSYQGARTEAFF
DNA: TGTGCCTGGAGTTACCAGGGGGCCCGCACTGAAGCTTTCTTT

size: few
length: 13
V: TRBV27
J: TRBJ2-3
D: .
CDR3: CASSRNGRDTQYF
DNA: TGTGCCAGCAGCCGAAATGGGCGCGATACGCAGTATTTT

size: .
length: 13
V: TRBV4-1
J: TRBJ1-2
D: .
CDR3: CASSQDPGFGYTF
DNA: TGCGCCAGCAGCCAAGATCCGGGCTTTGGCTACACCTTC